This TCR beta chain was captured in a study of Ad26.COV2.S vaccination and SARS-CoV-2 variants (dated by TCRdb to the early 2020s). Study-level background: Donors in the vaccine arm were drawn from COV1001, a phase I-IIa trial of Ad26.COV2.S in healthy adults that was multicentre, randomized, double-blind and placebo-controlled. Dosing of Ad26.COV2.S was intramuscular, at either 5x10^10 or 1x10^11 viral particles, delivered as one shot or as two shots spaced 56 days apart. The specificity and breadth of SARS-CoV-2-reactive T cell receptors after Ad26.COV2.S vaccination were assessed by TCRbeta repertoire sequencing. A total of roughly 30 samples were included in the TCR-sequenced set, comprising roughly 20 Ad26.COV2.S vaccine recipients, 5 placebo recipients and 8 SARS-CoV-2 convalescent individuals. Trial participants were randomized into five groups of five: low-dose or high-dose Ad26.COV2.S given once or twice, or placebo on both occasions. Blinding of investigators to trial group allocation was maintained during experiments and outcome assessment.

Based on the germline V gene, the CDR1 and CDR2 sequences are SGHNT and YENEEA. V and J lose 2 bases and 4 bases, and a span of 9 bases separates them. The CDR3 runs 13 residues from the cysteine to the valine. Only the CDR3 part of the read is kept: 39 bases, read in frame from the first base. The study at large found these results: The study lacked the statistical power to compare responses across vaccine doses or regimens. Non-spike TCR breadth was comparable between vaccine and placebo recipients, consistent with the vaccine containing only spike. After vaccination, spike-specific CD8+ and CD4+ T cell responses were reported to show substantial breadth. According to the authors, total T cell responses may have been underestimated by the TCR breadth and depth analyses. Ad26.COV2.S recipients had higher spike-specific TCR breadth than placebo recipients (P = 0.0014).

Turning to this clone: The antigen this receptor binds is unknown. It has no much larger one-base neighbor in the sample; base qualities were not kept.

The immunoSEQ Assay was the method used to sequence TCRbeta CDR3 regions. After extraction, genomic DNA underwent amplification by bias-controlled multiplex PCR, followed by high-throughput sequencing. Per the original workflow: To quantify the absolute abundance of each unique TCRbeta CDR3 region, sequences were collapsed and filtered. T cell fraction was estimated by normalizing TCRbeta template counts to usable DNA, which was measured by amplifying reference genes present in all nucleated cells. Repertoire TCRs were annotated as SARS-CoV-2-specific by exact matching of V gene, CDR3 amino acid sequence and J gene to a known reactive TCR set. The reference SARS-CoV-2 TCR set came from MIRA and was filtered for enrichment in COVID-19-positive ImmuneCODE repertoires, removing public or cross-reactive TCRs. Drawing on the MIRA antigens, annotated TCRs were analysed further at the level of specific ORF or position within ORF. Depth was the summed frequency of annotated unique rearrangements, while breadth was defined as annotated unique rearrangements over total unique productive rearrangements. Two-sided Wilcoxon rank-sum tests were used to compare TCR breadth between groups. TCRdb took over this immuneACCESS table, retaining in-frame rearrangements with V and J assigned. Such tables are incomplete; in checked studies, under half of the missing clones stem from an unresolved V gene, and the remainder is unexplained. V and J calls and clone size are copied from that table; D and trimming were computed from the DNA. Present in this sample are 500,000 or so clones, about 88% of which were seen just once. About 2.4% of the sample is taken by the ten largest.

The sample's treatment or condition label is to be understood as: roughly 19 received Ad26.COV2.S at low or high dose, single or two shots; several received placebo; per-sample allocation not given. For vaccine and placebo recipients, the sequenced repertoires came from samples collected on day 63 after the first injection. Cohort 1b enrolled 25 or so adults aged 18-55 years at a single site in Boston, USA, between 29 July and 7 August 2020. Ad26.COV2.S was a replication-incompetent adenovirus type 26 vector expressing a prefusion-stabilized SARS-CoV-2 spike protein from the original Wuhan strain.

This TCR derives from a person aged 18-65 years who received the Ad26.COV2.S COVID-19 vaccine or a placebo. Recombination linked TRBV11-3 to TRBJ2-7, and TRBD2 may be the D gene, going by 6 matching bases. The specimen was peripheral blood, collected in a trial of Ad26.COV2.S vaccine versus placebo. For the CDR3, the sequence is CASSLYRGYEQYV. The sequenced DNA: TGTGCCAGCAGCTTATATCGGGGGTACGAGCAGTACGTC.